Only a few counts were recorded for the clone carrying this T cell receptor (beta chain). This record belongs to a study of T-cell reconstitution after alpha-beta-depleted transplantation in children. The CDR3 spans 12 residues. Germline assignment: CDR1 SGHTA and CDR2 FQGNSA. Trimming took off 5 bases at V and 9 bases at J, with 11 bases between the two ends. The TCRbeta library was prepared with unique molecular identifiers. TCRdb fed the PCR reads into MiXCR, producing one record per CDR3 protein. The sample has about 600,000 distinct CDR3 sequences, 10% to 15% seen once. The rearrangement links TRBV7-2 to TRBJ2-1, with D hard to call. Sequenced here: PBMCs, mostly from graft donor cells, sampled 360 days after TCRalphabeta/CD19-depleted stem cell transplant. The clonotype was recovered from a male patient between 5 and 17 years old who had a stem cell transplant for acute myeloid leukemia, so the T cells may come from the graft donor. This CDR3 reads CASSRPQGEQFF. DNA for the CDR3: TGTGCCAGCAGCCGCCCCCAAGGTGAGCAGTTCTTC.